Included here is one TCR beta chain sequence, with context. What it binds is unknown. This table comes from immunoSEQ multiplex PCR, and its TCRdb copy is limited to in-frame clones, with some not included. In the table there are some 6,700 clones, approximately 89% of which are singletons. The data originate from a study of graft-versus-host responses after intestinal transplantation. Study at large: Tacrolimus and steroids were given for around three years to all recipients after anti-thymocyte globulin induction. Findings and caveats of the study: Recipient-marrow GvH clones were detected, some having first appeared in ileum or blood.

Looked up from germline, CDR1 is KGHSH and CDR2 is LQKENI. Trimming at V came to 2 bases and at J to 5 bases, leaving 4 bases not matched to a gene. This CDR3 has 14 amino acids. The material sequenced was PBMCs, taken around 82 days after transplant. The sequence derives from a human patient who received an intestinal transplant, so some T cells may come from the graft donor. V usage is TRBV18 and J usage is TRBJ2-5; 8 nucleotides line up with TRBD1. In DNA form, the CDR3 reads TGTGCCAGCTCACCATCGGGACAGGCGGAGACCCAGTACTTC. The encoded protein is CASSPSGQAETQYF. Full variable domain (rest looked up from reference TRBV18 and TRBJ2-5): NAGVMQNPRHLVRRRGQEARLRCSPMKGHSHVYWYRQLPEEGLKFMVYLQKENIIDESGMPKERFSAEFPKEGPSILRIQQVVRGDSAAYFCASSPSGQAETQYFGPGTRLLVL.